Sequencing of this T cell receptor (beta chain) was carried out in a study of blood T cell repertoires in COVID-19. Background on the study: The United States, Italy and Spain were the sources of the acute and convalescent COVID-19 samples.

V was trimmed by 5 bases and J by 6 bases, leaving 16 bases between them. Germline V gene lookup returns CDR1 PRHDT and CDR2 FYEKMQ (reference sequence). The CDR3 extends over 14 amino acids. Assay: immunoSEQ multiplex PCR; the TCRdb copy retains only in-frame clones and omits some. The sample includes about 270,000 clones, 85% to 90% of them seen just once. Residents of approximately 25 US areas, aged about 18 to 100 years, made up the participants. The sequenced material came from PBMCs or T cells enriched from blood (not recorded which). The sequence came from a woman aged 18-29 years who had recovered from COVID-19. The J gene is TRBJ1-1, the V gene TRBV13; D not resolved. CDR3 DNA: TGTGCCAGCAGCACCGGGAACGGTCGTCCTGAAGCTTTCTTT. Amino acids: CASSTGNGRPEAFF.